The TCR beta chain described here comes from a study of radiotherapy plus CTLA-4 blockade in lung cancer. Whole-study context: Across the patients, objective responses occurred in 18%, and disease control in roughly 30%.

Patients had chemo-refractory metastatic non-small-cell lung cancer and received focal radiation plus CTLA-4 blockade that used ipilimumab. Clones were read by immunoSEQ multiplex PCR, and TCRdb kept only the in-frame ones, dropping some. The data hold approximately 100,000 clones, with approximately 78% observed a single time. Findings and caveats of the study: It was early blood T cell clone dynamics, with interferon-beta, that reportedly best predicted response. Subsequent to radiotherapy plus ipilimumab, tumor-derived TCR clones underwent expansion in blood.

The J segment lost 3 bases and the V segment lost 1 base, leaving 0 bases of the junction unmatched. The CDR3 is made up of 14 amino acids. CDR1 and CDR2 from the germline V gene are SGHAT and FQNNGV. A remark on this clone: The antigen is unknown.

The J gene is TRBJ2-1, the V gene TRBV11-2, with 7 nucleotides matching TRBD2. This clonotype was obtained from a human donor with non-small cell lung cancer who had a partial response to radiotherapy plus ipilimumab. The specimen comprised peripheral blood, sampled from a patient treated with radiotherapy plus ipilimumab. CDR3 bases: TGTGCCAGCAGCTTAGGGACTAGCTACAATGAGCAGTTCTTC. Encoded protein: CASSLGTSYNEQFF.